These 3 T cell receptor beta chains originate from one sample sequenced in a study of vaccination and CD4 T cells after COVID-19. TCRdb re-derived calls from the PCR reads in MiXCR, one entry per CDR3 protein. The sample records approximately 30,000 distinct CDR3 sequences, around 53% being singletons. Documented time point: late sampling 161 to 241 days after vaccination in a few convalescent patients. The specimen comprised CD4+ T cells from blood, sampled about 7 months after SARS-CoV-2 vaccination. These TCRs come from a human donor who had recovered from COVID-19.

This clonotype was seen a few times. The rearrangement links TRBV6-1 to TRBJ1-2, with D possibly TRBD1 on 5 matching bases. Germline CDR1 and CDR2: MNHNS and SASEGT. The length of the CDR3 is 13 residues. The ends were cut back, 6 bases at V and 4 bases at J, with 12 bases in the middle. The CDR3 nucleotides are TGTGCCAGCAGGGCAGGGTTTGCCTATGGCTACACCTTC. Residues: CASRAGFAYGYTF.

The chain recombines TRBV7-6 with TRBJ1-6, with TRBD1 matching 8 bases. The CDR3 extends over 14 amino acids. Losses at the gene ends were 5 bases for V and 12 bases for J; bases not matched to a gene: 9. Germline CDR1 is SGHVS and CDR2 is FNYEAQ. The CDR3 protein is CASSLGQAVGPLHF. The CDR3 DNA reads TGTGCCAGCAGCCTGGGACAGGCCGTAGGACCCCTCCACTTT.

The chain uses TRBV6-1 and TRBJ1-1; TRBD1 might be the D (5 bases). The germline V and J ends were trimmed by 7 bases and 3 bases, with 15 bases remaining between them. The CDR3 length is 14 residues. Germline V gene sequence: CDR1 MNHNS, CDR2 SASEGT. For the CDR3, the DNA is TGTGCCAGCATCATGGACATTAGGGACACTGAAGCTTTCTTT. It translates to CASIMDIRDTEAFF.